The 9 T cell receptor beta chains presented below share a single source sample, sequenced in a study of Tregs in tolerant kidney transplant recipients. The repertoire was sequenced with immunoSEQ multiplex PCR; TCRdb's copy has only in-frame clones and lacks some. Its table records about 15,000 clones. Related graft donors supplied nonmyeloablative bone marrow transplants, and mixed chimerism was transient. The sample consisted of CD4+ T cells from blood (PBMCs), taken 12 months after the transplant. The origin of the receptors is a human patient who received a combined kidney and bone marrow transplant. These T cells may partly come from the graft donor.

Of note for this clone: The read comes to an end 3 residues before the CDR3 does, leaving the germline J gene to fill in the end. The chain combines TRBV20-1 with TRBJ2-5; 10 bases line up with TRBD2. Germline V gene data show CDR1 as DFQATT and CDR2 as SNEGSKA (reference sequence). The CDR3 is made up of 16 amino acids. V gave up 4 bases and J gave up 5 bases; unmatched junction bases: 13. The CDR3 reads CSAKTLAGGLGETQYF. The sequenced part of the CDR3 DNA is TGCAGTGCTAAGACCTTAGCGGGAGGCTTGGGGGAGACC.

About this clone itself: The CDR3 end is not reached by the read, which stops 3 residues before it; the germline J gene fills it in. The chain employs TRBV29-1 and TRBJ1-1; 9 bases fit TRBD1. Germline V gene lookup returns CDR1 SQVTM and CDR2 ANQGSEA. J lost 1 base, V lost 7 bases, and 4 bases had no gene match. CDR3 length equals 13 residues. The CDR3 protein is CSALDRGNTEAFF. CDR3 DNA, as far as it was read: TGCAGCGCGTTGGACAGGGGGAACACTGAA.

On this clone itself: The read comes to an end 3 residues before the CDR3 does, leaving the germline J gene to fill in the end. The chain has TRBV7-9 and TRBJ2-1; 8 positions match TRBD2. In germline, CDR1 is SEHNR, CDR2 FQNEAQ (reference sequence). J lost 4 bases, V lost 6 bases, and 5 bases had no gene match. The CDR3 sequence is 14 residues long. The DNA read from the CDR3 is TGTGCCAGCAGTCAGAGCGGGAGTTACAATGAG. This codes for CASSQSGSYNE. Given in full, the CDR3 is CASSQSGSYNEQFF.

With respect to this clone: The read stops 3 residues short of the end of the CDR3; the missing end is completed from the germline J gene. V usage is TRBV7-2 and J usage is TRBJ2-1, with 8 bases matching TRBD2. CDR3 length equals 15 residues. CDR1 is SGHTA, CDR2 FQGNSA, per germline. Unmatched junction bases numbered 8, after V lost 5 bases and J lost 5 bases. The CDR3 protein is CASSRSGRGNNEQFF. The CDR3 DNA, read in part, is TGTGCCAGCAGCCGGAGCGGGAGAGGGAACAATGAG.

Concerning this clone: The read falls 3 residues short of the CDR3 end, and the missing part is taken from the germline J gene. The J gene is TRBJ2-1, the V gene TRBV18; the D gene is possibly TRBD2 (6 bases). CDR1 is KGHSH, CDR2 LQKENI, per germline. The CDR3 covers 18 residues. Trimming removed 0 bases from V and 0 bases from J, with 15 bases in between. The covered CDR3 bases are TGTGCCAGCTCACCACCGATCGGGACTGGAAGCTCCTACAATGAG. Translating gives CASSPPIGTGSSYNE. The CDR3 in full is CASSPPIGTGSSYNEQFF.

In regard to this clone: Its ends do not fully match the called genes, so a read error is possible. The read comes to an end 3 residues before the CDR3 does, leaving the germline J gene to fill in the end. The chain employs TRBV4-2 and TRBJ2-1; 15 nucleotides align to TRBD2. The CDR3 length is 17 residues. CDR1 and CDR2 from the germline V gene are LGHNA and YNFKEQ. CDR3 DNA, as far as it was read: TGCGCCAGCAGCCATGGACTAGCGGGAGGGCCGAGGGATGAG. Its translation is CASSHGLAGGPRDE. In full, the CDR3 reads CASSHGLAGGPRDEQFF.

Points on this clone: Sequencing ends 3 residues short of the CDR3 end; the germline J gene provides the rest. The chain recombines TRBV20-1 with TRBJ2-3; D uncertain. CDR3 size: 15 residues. Trimming pared 6 bases from V and 0 bases from J, leaving 16 bases between. Germline values: CDR1 DFQATT, CDR2 SNEGSKA (reference sequence). The sequenced part of the CDR3 DNA is TGCAGTGCCACTACGAGCTCCCGTAGCACAGATACG. Residues: CSATTSSRSTDT. Given in full, the CDR3 is CSATTSSRSTDTQYF.

Concerning this clone: The read finishes 3 residues shy of the CDR3 end, and the germline J gene is used to complete it. J is TRBJ1-4 and V is TRBV18; the D gene is possibly TRBD1 (6 bases). CDR1 and CDR2 (germline): KGHSH, LQKENI. With 5 bases removed from V and 0 bases from J, the gap between germline ends came to 7 bases. The CDR3 loop spans 14 amino acids. CDR3 residues: CASSAGATNEKLFF. The CDR3 bases that were read are TGTGCCAGCTCAGCAGGGGCAACTAATGAAAAA.

A note on this clone: The CDR3 end lies 3 residues beyond the end of the read and is filled in from the germline J gene. The sample contains more than one DNA sequence encoding this CDR3. V is TRBV7-6 and J is TRBJ2-2, with a possible D match to TRBD1 (6 bases). The germline V gene encodes CDR1 SGHVS and CDR2 FNYEAQ. The CDR3 is made up of 16 amino acids. Trimming removed 2 bases at V and 1 base at J, with 11 bases between. CDR3 sequence: CASSLRGRGNTGELFF. CDR3 DNA, as far as it was read: TGTGCCAGCAGCTTAAGAGGCAGGGGGAACACCGGGGAG.